A single sample gave rise to the 20 T cell receptor beta chains below, sequenced in a study of beta chain features in type 1 diabetes. Since all of the isolated RNA was reverse transcribed, expressed TCRB transcripts were what got sequenced. Clones were read by immunoSEQ multiplex PCR, and TCRdb kept only the in-frame ones, dropping some. The sample contains about 130,000 clones, nearly 9.5% of which appear only once. Sequenced: central memory CD4+ T cells from blood. The receptors shown here come from a man in his late teens or twenties in good health.

This clone has a handful of counts. This rearrangement joins TRBV9 to TRBJ2-3; a weak D match, TRBD2 (5 bases). Trimming shortened V by 8 bases and J by 0 bases, and 16 bases separated the two germline ends. CDR3 length: 15 residues. Germline CDR1 SGDLS, CDR2 YYNGEE. The CDR3 DNA reads as TGTGCCAGAACCCCAGAACGGGATAGCACAGATACGCAGTATTTT. It codes for CARTPERDSTDTQYF.

This clone showed up just a few times. This chain links TRBV14 with TRBJ2-7; perhaps TRBD1 as D (6 bases). From germline, CDR1 is SGHDN and CDR2 FVKESK. Trimming removed 3 bases at V and 0 bases at J, with 9 bases between. This CDR3 is 14 amino acids long. This chain's CDR3 is CASSHRQDSYEQYF. In nucleotides, the CDR3 is TGTGCCAGCAGCCACAGACAGGACTCCTACGAGCAGTACTTC.

This clone was detected a few times. V usage is TRBV4-1 and J usage is TRBJ1-3; 10 bases are a match to TRBD1. The ends lost 3 bases at V and 3 bases at J; junction bases unmatched: 5. The CDR3 contains 16 residues. Germline-derived CDR1 and CDR2 are MGHRA and YSYEKL. The CDR3 here is CASSQGQGMGGNTIYF. The CDR3 DNA reads TGCGCCAGCAGCCAGGGACAGGGGATGGGTGGAAACACCATATATTTT.

V usage is TRBV7-2 and J usage is TRBJ2-5; 9 bases agree with TRBD1. The V gene end was trimmed by 3 bases and the J gene end by 0 bases; junction bases not matched to a gene: 5. The germline V gene encodes CDR1 SGHTA and CDR2 FQGNSA. CDR3 length: 16 residues. The CDR3 reads CASSFRWDRDQETQYF. In nucleotides, the CDR3 is TGTGCCAGCAGCTTTAGATGGGACAGGGACCAAGAGACCCAGTACTTC.

This clone was counted between two and nine times. The rearrangement joins TRBV2 to TRBJ2-3; TRBD1 aligns across 7 bases. Germline trimming cut 6 bases from V and 3 bases from J; bases unmatched to any gene: 9. Per the germline V gene, CDR1 is SNHLY and CDR2 is FYNNEI. CDR3 length: 15 amino acids. This CDR3 is CASRGYRGTTDTQYF. CDR3 sequence (DNA): TGTGCCAGCAGGGGGTACAGGGGAACGACAGATACGCAGTATTTT.

The sample holds a few counts of this clone. This rearrangement joins TRBV2 to TRBJ2-7; 11 nucleotides agree with TRBD2. CDR1 SNHLY and CDR2 FYNNEI come from the germline V gene. Trimming at V came to 6 bases and at J to 3 bases, leaving 7 bases not matched to a gene. CDR3 length: 15 amino acids. The CDR3 sequence is CASRPTSGGFYEQYF. The CDR3 nucleotides read TGTGCCAGCAGACCTACTAGCGGGGGCTTCTACGAGCAGTACTTC.

The V gene is TRBV11-2, the J gene TRBJ2-1, with TRBD2 matching 7 bases. The CDR3 extends over 13 amino acids. Germline V CDR1 and CDR2: SGHAT, FQNNGV. The V segment lost 6 bases and the J segment 7 bases; nucleotides outside the gene matches: 6. CDR3 residues: CASSSGGSNEQFF. Here the CDR3 DNA reads TGTGCCAGCAGTTCGGGGGGTTCGAATGAGCAGTTCTTC.

This chain uses TRBV5-5 with TRBJ2-1; 12 bases agree with TRBD2. The germline V gene encodes CDR1 SGHKS and CDR2 YYEKEE (reference sequence). The CDR3 is 15 residues long. After removal of 4 bases from V and 6 bases from J, the junction contained 5 bases not matched to a gene. Here the CDR3 reads CASSTLAGGRNEQFF. In DNA, the CDR3 is TGTGCCAGCAGCACCCTAGCGGGGGGGCGCAATGAGCAGTTCTTC.

The V and J genes are TRBV5-5 and TRBJ2-7; 8 bases are a match to TRBD1. Germline V gene data show CDR1 as SGHKS and CDR2 as YYEKEE (reference sequence). This CDR3 has 15 amino acids. J gave up 0 bases and V 4 bases, and 6 bases lay outside the gene matches. This CDR3 reads CASSMTGAFSYEQYF. The CDR3 region has the DNA TGTGCCAGCAGCATGACAGGGGCGTTCTCCTACGAGCAGTACTTC.

This clone was seen a few times. The chain carries TRBV19 and TRBJ2-7; TRBD1 is a possible D gene (5 bases). CDR1 and CDR2 (germline): LNHDA, SQIVND (reference sequence). V dropped 3 bases and J dropped 3 bases, with 15 bases sitting between them. The CDR3 loop spans 15 amino acids. The CDR3 sequence is CASSISRTPGYEQYF. The CDR3 DNA reads TGTGCCAGTAGTATCTCCCGGACACCCGGCTACGAGCAGTACTTC.

This CDR3 reads CASRRQLNTEAFF. In nucleotides, the CDR3 is TGTGCCAGCAGACGACAGCTGAACACTGAAGCTTTCTTT. The rearrangement uses TRBV6-5 and TRBJ1-1, with a possible D match to TRBD1 (5 bases). Between the trimmed V and J ends, which lost 6 bases and 0 bases, there was a span of 8 bases. This CDR3 comprises 13 residues. Germline V gives CDR1 MNHEY, CDR2 SVGAGI.

This clone was picked up one time. The chain is built from TRBV6-1 and TRBJ2-7, with D possibly TRBD2 on 5 matching bases. Trimming pared 1 base from V and 5 bases from J, leaving 9 bases between. This CDR3 is built from 13 residues. Germline loops: CDR1 MNHNS, CDR2 SASEGT. CDR3 sequence (DNA): TGTGCCAGCAGTGAAGTGAGGGCCGACGAGCAGTACTTC. Its translation: CASSEVRADEQYF.

This clone was observed a handful of times. The chain has TRBV4-2 and TRBJ2-1; 15 bases are shared with TRBD2. From germline, CDR1 is LGHNA and CDR2 YNFKEQ. The ends lost 0 bases at V and 3 bases at J; junction bases unmatched: 3. The CDR3 runs 18 residues. In nucleotides, the CDR3 is TGTGCCAGCAGCCAAGAAGGGACTAGCGGGGGGATCTACAATGAGCAGTTCTTC. The encoded protein is CASSQEGTSGGIYNEQFF.

The chain is built from TRBV18 and TRBJ1-1; 7 positions agree with TRBD1. Looked up from germline, CDR1 is KGHSH and CDR2 is LQKENI. The CDR3 has 15 residues. V dropped 3 bases and J dropped 2; count of bases not matched to a gene: 6. The CDR3 DNA follows: TGTGCCAGCTCACCCGAGGGACAGTACAACACTGAAGCTTTCTTT. Encoded protein: CASSPEGQYNTEAFF.

This clone was picked up a small number of times. The chain has TRBV5-4 and TRBJ2-3; 9 bases match TRBD2. CDR1 and CDR2 from the germline V gene are SGHNT and YYREEE (reference sequence). The junction had 13 bases not matched to a gene; V was cut back by 4 bases and J by 7 bases. CDR3 length: 16 amino acids. CDR3 residues: CASSLEPSGVLYTQYF. DNA for the CDR3: TGTGCCAGCAGCCTGGAGCCTAGCGGGGTCTTGTATACGCAGTATTTT.

J is TRBJ2-7 and V is TRBV9, with 11 positions matching TRBD2. This CDR3 region has 15 residues. V dropped 4 bases and J dropped 2; count of bases not matched to a gene: 5. Germline lookup yields CDR1 SGDLS and CDR2 YYNGEE. The DNA for the CDR3 is TGTGCCAGCAGCCCGGGACTAGCGGAGGCCTACGAGCAGTACTTC. It encodes CASSPGLAEAYEQYF.

The chain links TRBV15 to TRBJ1-4; unclear D gene. V lost 4 bases to trimming and J lost 7 bases, with 13 bases between them. The CDR3 runs to 14 residues. Germline assignment: CDR1 LNHNV and CDR2 YYDKDF (reference sequence). CDR3 residues: CATSKKTTVEKLFF. For the CDR3, the DNA is TGTGCCACCAGCAAAAAGACAACCGTTGAAAAACTGTTTTTT.

The V and J genes are TRBV4-3 and TRBJ2-2, with no clear D. Germline CDR1 and CDR2: LGHNA and YSLEER. The CDR3 spans 14 residues. V lost 1 base to trimming and J lost 4 bases, with 7 bases between them. The DNA of the CDR3 is TGCGCCAGCAGCCAAGGGGCCCGCACCGGGGAGCTGTTTTTT. This gives the protein CASSQGARTGELFF.

On this clone: One junction end does not reproduce the germline sequence, and a read error may be involved. V gene TRBV4-2 combines with J gene TRBJ2-7, with 11 nucleotides matching TRBD1. The germline gives CDR1 LGHNA, CDR2 YNFKEQ. The CDR3 loop spans 14 amino acids. CDR3 nucleotide sequence: TGTGTCAGCAGCCCGGGACAGGGGGGCTACGAGCAGTACTTC. Translation gives CVSSPGQGGYEQYF.

The chain links TRBV4-3 to TRBJ2-3; TRBD2 matches 8 bases. Germline V CDR1 and CDR2: LGHNA, YSLEER. This CDR3 is built from 16 residues. V was pared by 0 bases and J by 6 bases, with 8 bases of the junction left unmatched. The CDR3 sequence: CASSQEGGAGADTQYF. The CDR3 DNA sequence: TGCGCCAGCAGCCAAGAAGGAGGAGCGGGGGCCGATACGCAGTATTTT.